A single sample is the source of the 9 T cell receptor beta chains below, sequenced in a study of cytomegalovirus exposure and HLA in healthy donors. The PCR made use of 60 Vbeta and 13 Jbeta primers. Generated by immunoSEQ multiplex PCR, the TCRdb table keeps only in-frame clones and is missing some. Here the sample spans about 89,000 clones, about 74% being singletons. The material sequenced was PBMCs. The receptors shown here come from a male donor in good health and CMV-seronegative.

The rearrangement links TRBV6-6 to TRBJ2-7; possibly TRBD1 for D (6 bases). Looked up from germline, CDR1 is MNHNY and CDR2 is SVGAGI (reference sequence). The CDR3 runs 14 residues. V was cut by 7 bases and J by 2 bases, with 15 bases left in between. The CDR3 DNA sequence: TGTGCCAGCACGCGGCAGGGGAACGCCTACGAGCAGTACTTC. It specifies CASTRQGNAYEQYF.

The chain uses TRBV7-9 and TRBJ1-5; no clear D gene. The CDR3 is made up of 15 amino acids. Germline V gives CDR1 SEHNR, CDR2 FQNEAQ (reference sequence). The V end lost 5 bases, the J end lost 2 bases, and 13 bases lay between the germline ends. DNA of the CDR3: TGTGCCAGCAGCCATGGAGTTGCGGGCAATCAGCCCCAGCATTTT. Translating gives CASSHGVAGNQPQHF.

The chain couples TRBV5-6 to TRBJ1-2; unclear D gene. The CDR3 loop spans 11 amino acids. Trimming took 6 bases from V and 2 from J, leaving 5 bases between them. Germline CDR1 SGHDT, CDR2 YYEEEE. Here the CDR3 reads CASKSNYGYTF. Here the CDR3 DNA reads TGTGCCAGCAAATCAAACTATGGCTACACCTTC.

The chain couples TRBV30 to TRBJ1-1; D uncertain. V lost 0 bases to trimming and J lost 6 bases, with 8 bases between them. The germline V gene encodes CDR1 GTSNPN and CDR2 SVGIG (reference sequence). The length of the CDR3 is 12 residues. CDR3 protein: CAWSVIPSEAFF. The CDR3, as DNA: TGTGCCTGGAGTGTAATTCCCTCTGAAGCTTTCTTT.

The CDR3 sequence is CASSEGGQGPTGELFF. The CDR3 DNA reads as TGTGCCAGCAGTGAGGGTGGCCAGGGCCCCACCGGGGAGCTGTTTTTT. The V gene is TRBV6-4, the J gene TRBJ2-2, with D possibly matching TRBD1 (5 bases). The V gene's germline CDR1 is MRHNA and CDR2 SNTAGT. This CDR3 region has 16 residues. Trimming cost V 3 bases and J 4 bases, with 15 bases left between them.

The chain uses TRBV7-9 and TRBJ2-5; 14 positions agree with TRBD2. Germline loops: CDR1 SEHNR, CDR2 FQNEAQ (reference sequence). This CDR3 has 14 amino acids. Losses at the gene ends were 6 bases for V and 5 bases for J; bases not matched to a gene: 2. DNA of the CDR3: TGTGCCAGCAGGGGGACTAGCGGGAGTGAGACCCAGTACTTC. Protein: CASRGTSGSETQYF.

The genes are TRBV28 and TRBJ1-1; 11 nucleotides agree with TRBD1. The CDR3 covers 16 residues. Losses at the gene ends were 2 bases for V and 7 bases for J; bases not matched to a gene: 9. Germline lookup yields CDR1 MDHEN and CDR2 SYDVKM. The CDR3 loop reads CASSLTDRGRGIEAFF. CDR3 nucleotide sequence: TGTGCCAGCAGTTTAACGGACAGGGGGCGCGGGATTGAAGCTTTCTTT.

This clone was seen more than once but under ten times. The V gene is TRBV4-2, the J gene TRBJ2-3, with 7 bases aligning to TRBD2. This CDR3 has 18 amino acids. Germline CDR1 reads LGHNA; CDR2 reads YNFKEQ. V shed 0 bases and J 3 bases; nucleotides not matched to a gene: 12. CDR3 loop: CASSQDTWGGSGTDTQYF. DNA for the CDR3: TGTGCCAGCAGCCAAGATACGTGGGGCGGGAGCGGGACAGATACGCAGTATTTT.

The chain uses TRBV7-2 and TRBJ1-1; TRBD1 matches 8 bases. Germline CDR1 SGHTA, CDR2 FQGNSA. With V trimmed by 3 bases and J by 0 bases, 9 bases remained unmatched. The CDR3 is made up of 17 amino acids. The CDR3 is CASSFRGHSEMNTEAFF. CDR3 nucleotides: TGTGCCAGCAGCTTCAGGGGGCATAGTGAAATGAACACTGAAGCTTTCTTT.